Listed here are 15 T cell receptor beta chains from one sample, sequenced in a study of blood T cell repertoires in COVID-19. Clones were sequenced by immunoSEQ multiplex PCR, and TCRdb holds only the in-frame ones, with some missing. The sample shows some 99,000 clones, 70% to 80% of them seen only once. Source material: peripheral blood. These receptors were collected from a man between 65 and 80 years old with acute or convalescent COVID-19.

This clone occurred a few times. The V and J genes are TRBV14 and TRBJ2-1; D is possibly TRBD1 (6 bases). This CDR3 spans 16 amino acids. Germline CDR1 and CDR2: SGHDN and FVKESK. The V end was cut by 1 base, the J end by 1 base, with 11 bases between. The CDR3 DNA follows: TGTGCCAGCAGCCAAGGCCCCGGGACATCCTACAATGAGCAGTTCTTC. It translates to CASSQGPGTSYNEQFF.

CDR3 sequence: CASSVGQLAGGVDEQFF. CDR3 bases: TGTGCCAGCAGCGTAGGACAACTAGCGGGGGGTGTGGATGAGCAGTTCTTC. The V and J genes are TRBV9 and TRBJ2-1, with TRBD2 identical over 12 bases. The V and J ends lost 0 bases and 8 bases, in that order; junction bases with no gene match: 9. Per germline, CDR1 SGDLS and CDR2 YYNGEE. The CDR3 runs to 17 residues.

The chain joins TRBV30 to TRBJ2-3, with D possibly TRBD2 on 6 matching bases. Per germline, CDR1 GTSNPN and CDR2 SVGIG (reference sequence). CDR3 length: 17 amino acids. Trimming shortened V by 2 bases and J by 4 bases, and 22 bases separated the two germline ends. The chain's CDR3 is CAWSLVASLGEADTQYF. CDR3 bases: TGTGCCTGGAGTTTAGTTGCTTCGCTGGGGGAGGCAGATACGCAGTATTTT.

This chain uses TRBV23-1 with TRBJ1-5; D call uncertain. TRBV23-1 is classed as an ORF, of uncertain function. V lost 3 bases and J 10 bases, leaving 19 bases between the germline ends. The CDR3 extends over 15 amino acids. DNA of the CDR3: TGCGCCAGCAGTCAGCCGCGGGTAGGCTTGGCTCCCCAGCATTTT. Translating gives CASSQPRVGLAPQHF.

This sequence joins TRBV7-2 and TRBJ2-2; 9 nucleotides agree with TRBD2. Germline CDR1 and CDR2: SGHTA and FQGNSA. This CDR3 is built from 14 residues. Trimming removed 4 bases from V and 8 bases from J; junction bases left unmatched: 5. The CDR3 DNA reads TGTGCCAGCAGCTCCTCTAGCGGGACTGGGGAGCTGTTTTTT. This translates into CASSSSSGTGELFF.

This chain uses TRBV9 with TRBJ2-5; 8 bases are shared with TRBD1. This CDR3 spans 16 amino acids. From germline, CDR1 is SGDLS and CDR2 YYNGEE. J gave up 5 bases and V 0 bases, and 9 bases lay outside the gene matches. CDR3 bases: TGTGCCAGCAGCGTAGCCCCGACAGGGGCAGGGGAGACCCAGTACTTC. Translated, it gives CASSVAPTGAGETQYF.

This clone appeared once. As DNA, the CDR3 is TGTGCCAGCAGCTTAGTGTCAGGGGGCTATGAAAAACTGTTTTTT. It translates to CASSLVSGGYEKLFF. The rearrangement joins TRBV7-2 to TRBJ1-4; 8 bases are shared with TRBD1. The trim removed 1 base at V and 6 bases at J, leaving 4 bases unmatched. The CDR3 spans 15 residues. The V gene's germline CDR1 is SGHTA and CDR2 FQGNSA.

This clone was recorded a few times. Here the CDR3 DNA reads TGTGCCAGCAGCCGACTAGCGGGAGACACCGGGGAGCTGTTTTTT. Amino acids: CASSRLAGDTGELFF. This chain links TRBV4-2 with TRBJ2-2; 12 nucleotides align to TRBD2. The CDR3 covers 15 residues. V lost 4 bases, J lost 3 bases, and 0 bases stayed unmatched. The germline gives CDR1 LGHNA, CDR2 YNFKEQ.

This clone was seen a handful of times. The chain uses TRBV5-1 and TRBJ2-7, with a tentative D call TRBD1 (5 bases). Germline assignment: CDR1 SGHRS and CDR2 YFSETQ. The V gene lost 0 bases and the J gene lost 5 bases, with 12 bases spanning the gap. CDR3 length: 14 amino acids. The CDR3 DNA reads as TGCGCCAGCAGCTTGGATAGGGGTTCTGACGAGCAGTACTTC. Its translation: CASSLDRGSDEQYF.

This clone appeared a few times. This chain joins TRBV28 and TRBJ1-5, with 8 bases fitting TRBD1. Germline V CDR1 and CDR2: MDHEN, SYDVKM. The trim removed 2 bases at V and 1 base at J, leaving 7 bases unmatched. The CDR3 runs 17 residues. The CDR3 loop is CASSLMTGAISNQPQHF. The CDR3 bases are TGTGCCAGCAGTTTAATGACAGGGGCCATCAGCAATCAGCCCCAGCATTTT.

The chain is built from TRBV7-6 and TRBJ1-1, with D perhaps matching TRBD1 (5 bases). V shed 1 base and J shed 1 base, with 16 bases lying between them. Per the germline V gene, CDR1 is SGHVS and CDR2 is FNYEAQ. The CDR3 is 17 residues long. CDR3 sequence reads: CASSLEGRLQGNTEAFF. The CDR3 DNA sequence: TGTGCCAGCAGCTTAGAGGGCCGACTCCAGGGGAACACTGAAGCTTTCTTT.

This clone was seen just once. The rearrangement uses TRBV29-1 and TRBJ2-1; D is possibly TRBD2 (7 bases). The germline CDR1 and CDR2 sequences are SQVTM and ANQGSEA. V lost 8 bases and J 3 bases, leaving 14 bases between the germline ends. The CDR3 loop spans 13 amino acids. The CDR3 region is CSPVGGLYNEQFF. Here the CDR3 DNA reads TGCAGCCCAGTGGGGGGGCTCTACAATGAGCAGTTCTTC.

This clone was seen just once. The V call is TRBV7-2, the J call TRBJ1-2, with 10 nucleotides matching TRBD1. CDR1 and CDR2 from the germline V gene are SGHTA and FQGNSA. This CDR3 has 13 amino acids. V shed 6 bases and J 8 bases; nucleotides not matched to a gene: 6. CDR3 region: CASRIGQGVGYTF. As DNA, the CDR3 is TGTGCCAGCAGGATCGGACAGGGGGTCGGCTACACCTTC.

This clone was observed a single time. The chain employs TRBV7-3 and TRBJ2-3; 10 bases line up with TRBD1. This CDR3 is 16 amino acids long. Trimming took 1 base from V and 1 from J; bases not matched to a gene: 2. The germline gives CDR1 SGHTA, CDR2 FQGTGA. This chain's CDR3 is CASSLRGTGGTDTQYF. CDR3 bases: TGTGCCAGCAGCTTAAGGGGGACAGGGGGCACAGATACGCAGTATTTT.

This chain joins TRBV5-6 and TRBJ2-6; a weak D match, TRBD1 (5 bases). This CDR3 contains 15 residues. Deletions cut 2 bases from V and 0 bases from J, with 6 bases between. Germline CDR1 reads SGHDT; CDR2 reads YYEEEE. CDR3 amino acids: CASSFQGSGANVLTF. CDR3 in DNA: TGTGCCAGCAGCTTCCAGGGCTCTGGGGCCAACGTCCTGACTTTC.